This entry lists 2 T cell receptor beta chains sequenced from one sample in a study of blood T cell repertoires in COVID-19. Assay: immunoSEQ multiplex PCR; the TCRdb copy retains only in-frame clones and omits some. The table records about 210,000 clones, approximately 82% of them present only once. The sample consisted of peripheral blood. These receptors all stem from a woman aged 35 to 49 with acute or convalescent COVID-19.

CDR3 residues: CASSLLGVGTEAFF. The CDR3 DNA sequence: TGTGCCAGCAGTTTGTTAGGGGTCGGCACTGAAGCTTTCTTT. The chain combines TRBV27 with TRBJ1-1; D is possibly TRBD1 (5 bases). Deletions cut 3 bases from V and 4 bases from J, with 12 bases between. The CDR3 runs 14 residues. CDR1 is MNHEY and CDR2 is SMNVEV in the germline V gene (reference sequence).

The chain joins TRBV7-9 to TRBJ2-5, with D possibly being TRBD1 (5 bases). The CDR3 spans 18 residues. The ends were cut back, 1 base at V and 1 base at J, with 19 bases in the middle. Germline V gene sequence: CDR1 SEHNR, CDR2 FQNEAQ (reference sequence). CDR3 nucleotides: TGTGCCAGCAGCTTAGGAGGAGACAGAGAGGACCTCCAAGAGACCCAGTACTTC. Translated: CASSLGGDREDLQETQYF.